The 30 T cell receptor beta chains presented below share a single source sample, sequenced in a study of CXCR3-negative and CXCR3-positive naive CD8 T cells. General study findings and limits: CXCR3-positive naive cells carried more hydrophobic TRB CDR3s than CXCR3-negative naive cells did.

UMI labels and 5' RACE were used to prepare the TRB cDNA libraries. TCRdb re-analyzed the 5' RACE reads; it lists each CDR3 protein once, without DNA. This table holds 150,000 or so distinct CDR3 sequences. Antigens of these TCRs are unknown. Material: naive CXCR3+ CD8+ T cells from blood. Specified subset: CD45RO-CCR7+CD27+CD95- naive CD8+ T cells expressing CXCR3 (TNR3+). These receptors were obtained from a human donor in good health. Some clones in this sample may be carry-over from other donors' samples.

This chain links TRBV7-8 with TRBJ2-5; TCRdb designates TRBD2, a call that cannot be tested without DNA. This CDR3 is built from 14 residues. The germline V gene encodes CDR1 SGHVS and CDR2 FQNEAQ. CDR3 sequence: CASSPPGLAETQYF. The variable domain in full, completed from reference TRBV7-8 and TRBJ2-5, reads GAGVSQSPRYKVAKRGQDVALRCDPISGHVSLFWYQQALGQGPEFLTYFQNEAQLDKSGLPSDRFFAERPEGSVSTLKIQRTQQEDSAVYLCASSPPGLAETQYFGPGTRLLVL.

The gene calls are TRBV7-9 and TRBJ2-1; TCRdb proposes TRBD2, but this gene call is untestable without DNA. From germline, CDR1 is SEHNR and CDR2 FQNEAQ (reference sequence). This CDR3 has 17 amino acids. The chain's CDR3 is CASSQTTGLAGDYEQFF.

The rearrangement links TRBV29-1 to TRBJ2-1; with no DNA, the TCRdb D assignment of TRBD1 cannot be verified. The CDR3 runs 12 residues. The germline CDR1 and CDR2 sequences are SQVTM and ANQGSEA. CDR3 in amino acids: CSVEDRGNEQFF.

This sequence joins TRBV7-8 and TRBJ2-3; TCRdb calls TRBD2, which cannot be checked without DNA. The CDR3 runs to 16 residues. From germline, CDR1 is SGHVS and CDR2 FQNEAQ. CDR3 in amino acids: CASSFGLAGASDTQYF.

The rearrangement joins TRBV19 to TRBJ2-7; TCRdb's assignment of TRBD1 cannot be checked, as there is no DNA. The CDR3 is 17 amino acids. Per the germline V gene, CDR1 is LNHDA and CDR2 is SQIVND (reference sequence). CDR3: CASSRVTRQGIPYEQYF.

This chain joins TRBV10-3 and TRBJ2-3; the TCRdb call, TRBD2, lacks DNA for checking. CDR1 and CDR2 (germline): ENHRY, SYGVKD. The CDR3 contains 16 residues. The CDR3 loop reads CAISDRLAELTDTQYF.

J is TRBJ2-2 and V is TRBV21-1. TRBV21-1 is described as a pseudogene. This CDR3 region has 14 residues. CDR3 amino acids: CASSTSQPRGELFF.

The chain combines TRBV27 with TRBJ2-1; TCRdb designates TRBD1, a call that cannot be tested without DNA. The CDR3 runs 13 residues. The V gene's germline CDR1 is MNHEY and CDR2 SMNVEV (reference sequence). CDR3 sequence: CASSSRTVPEQFF.

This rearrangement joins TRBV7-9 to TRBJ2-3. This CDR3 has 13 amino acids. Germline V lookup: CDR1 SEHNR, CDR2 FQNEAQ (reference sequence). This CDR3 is CASSLEGTDTQYF.

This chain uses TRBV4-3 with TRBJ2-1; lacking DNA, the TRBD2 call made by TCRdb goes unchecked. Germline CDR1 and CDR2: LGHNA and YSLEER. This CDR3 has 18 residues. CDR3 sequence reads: CASSQDLLPSGDYNEQFF.

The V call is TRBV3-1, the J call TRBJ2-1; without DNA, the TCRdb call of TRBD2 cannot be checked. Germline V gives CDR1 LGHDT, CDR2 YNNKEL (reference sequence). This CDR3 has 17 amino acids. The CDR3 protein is CASSPLTSGSIYNEQFF.

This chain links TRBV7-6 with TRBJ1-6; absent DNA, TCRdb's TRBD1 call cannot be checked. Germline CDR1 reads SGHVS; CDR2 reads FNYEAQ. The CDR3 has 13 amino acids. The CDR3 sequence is CASSSTGVSPLHF.

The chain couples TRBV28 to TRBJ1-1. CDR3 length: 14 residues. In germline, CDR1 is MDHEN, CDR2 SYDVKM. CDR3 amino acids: CASSFSLKFTEAFF.

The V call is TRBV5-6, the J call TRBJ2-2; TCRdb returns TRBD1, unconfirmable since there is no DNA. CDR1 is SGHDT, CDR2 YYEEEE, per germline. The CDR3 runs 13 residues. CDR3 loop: CASSFLWTGELFF.

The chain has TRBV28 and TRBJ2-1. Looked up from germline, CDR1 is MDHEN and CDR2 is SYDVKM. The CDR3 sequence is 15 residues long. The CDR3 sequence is CASSNTGGSYNEQFF.

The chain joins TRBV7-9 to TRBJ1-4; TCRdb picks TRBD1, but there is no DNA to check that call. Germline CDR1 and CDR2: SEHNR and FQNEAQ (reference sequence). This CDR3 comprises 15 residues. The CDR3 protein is CASGDTDTANEKLFF.

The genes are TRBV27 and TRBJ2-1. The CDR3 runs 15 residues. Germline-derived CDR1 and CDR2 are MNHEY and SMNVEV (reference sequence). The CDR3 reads CASSFGRSSYNEQFF.

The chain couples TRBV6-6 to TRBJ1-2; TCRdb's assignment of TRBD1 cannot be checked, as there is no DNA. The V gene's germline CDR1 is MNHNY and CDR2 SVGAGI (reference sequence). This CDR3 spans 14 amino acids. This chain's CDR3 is CASSHDRGLYGYTF.

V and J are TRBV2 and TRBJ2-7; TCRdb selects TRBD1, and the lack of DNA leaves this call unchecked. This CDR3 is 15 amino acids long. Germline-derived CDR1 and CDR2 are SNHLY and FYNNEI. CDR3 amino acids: CASSEEGVLPNEQYF.

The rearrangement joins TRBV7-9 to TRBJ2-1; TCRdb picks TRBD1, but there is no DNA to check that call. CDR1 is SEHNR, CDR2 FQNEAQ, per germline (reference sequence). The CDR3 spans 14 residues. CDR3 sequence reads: CASRQGERRNEQFF.

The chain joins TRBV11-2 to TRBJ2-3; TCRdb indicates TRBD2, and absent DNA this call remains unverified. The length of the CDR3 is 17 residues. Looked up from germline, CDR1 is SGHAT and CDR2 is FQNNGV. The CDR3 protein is CASSLDFLAISTDTQYF.

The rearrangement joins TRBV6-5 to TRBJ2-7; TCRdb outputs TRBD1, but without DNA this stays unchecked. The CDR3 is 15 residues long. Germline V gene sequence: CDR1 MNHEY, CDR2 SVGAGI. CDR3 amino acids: CASSYSGTAFYEQYF.

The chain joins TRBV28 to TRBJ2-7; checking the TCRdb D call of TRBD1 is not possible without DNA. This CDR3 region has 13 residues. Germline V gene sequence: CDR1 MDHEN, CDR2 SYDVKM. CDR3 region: CASSWTAWDEQYF.

The CDR3 sequence: CASSPVGTSKIDQFF. The genes are TRBV7-8 and TRBJ2-1; the D call from TCRdb, TRBD2, cannot be confirmed without DNA. This CDR3 is 15 amino acids long. Germline CDR1 and CDR2: SGHVS and FQNEAQ.

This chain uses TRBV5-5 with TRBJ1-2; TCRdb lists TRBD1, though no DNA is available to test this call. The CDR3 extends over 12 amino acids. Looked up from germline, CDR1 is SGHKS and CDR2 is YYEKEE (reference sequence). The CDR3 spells CASFRGLDGYTF.

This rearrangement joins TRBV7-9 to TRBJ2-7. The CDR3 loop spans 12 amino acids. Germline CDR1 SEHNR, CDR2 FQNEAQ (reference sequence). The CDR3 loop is CASSLQTPFAYF. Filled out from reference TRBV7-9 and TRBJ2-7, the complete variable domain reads DTGVSQNPRHKITKRGQNVTFRCDPISEHNRLYWYRQTLGQGPEFLTYFQNEAQLEKSRLLSDRFSAERPKGSFSTLEIQRTEQGDSAMYLCASSLQTPFAYFGPGTRLTVT.

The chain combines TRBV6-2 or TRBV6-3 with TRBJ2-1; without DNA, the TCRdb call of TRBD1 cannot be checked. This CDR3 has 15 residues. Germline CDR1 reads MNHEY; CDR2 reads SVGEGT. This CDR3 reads CASIIGMDRDDEQFF.

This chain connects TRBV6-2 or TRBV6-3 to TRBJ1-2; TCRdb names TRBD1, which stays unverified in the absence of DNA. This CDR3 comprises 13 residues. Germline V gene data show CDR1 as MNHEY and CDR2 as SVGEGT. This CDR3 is CASETGQLNGYTF.

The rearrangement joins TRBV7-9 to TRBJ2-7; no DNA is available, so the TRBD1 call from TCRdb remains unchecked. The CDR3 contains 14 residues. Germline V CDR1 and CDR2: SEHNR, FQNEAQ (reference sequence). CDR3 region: CASSPPGSAYEQYF. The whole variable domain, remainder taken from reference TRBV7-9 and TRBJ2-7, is DTGVSQNPRHKITKRGQNVTFRCDPISEHNRLYWYRQTLGQGPEFLTYFQNEAQLEKSRLLSDRFSAERPKGSFSTLEIQRTEQGDSAMYLCASSPPGSAYEQYFGPGTRLTVT.

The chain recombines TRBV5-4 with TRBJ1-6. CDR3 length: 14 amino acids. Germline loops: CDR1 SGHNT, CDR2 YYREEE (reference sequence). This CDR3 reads CASSLDTYNSPLHF.